Reported below is one T cell receptor (beta chain). Its antigen remains unknown. The germline V and J ends were trimmed by 1 base and 5 bases, with 4 bases remaining between them. The CDR3 contains 12 residues. Germline lookup yields CDR1 SGDLS and CDR2 YYNGEE. This specimen belongs to a study of cytotoxic CD8 clonotypes in ibrutinib-treated CLL. Study-wide background: Across samples, productive templates numbered 200,000 to 300,000 and productive rearrangements reached 94,082 on average.

Sequencing was designed to attain a depth spanning 1 in 200,000 to 1 in 1 million T cells. TCRdb's table, derived via immunoSEQ multiplex PCR, lists solely in-frame clones and lacks some. Of approximately 11,000 clones listed, around 85% are singletons. Study-wide points: Collection times varied between progressing and sustained-remission patients. Shared public clonotypes were rare, and on treatment they either got smaller or stayed the same.

The chain employs TRBV9 and TRBJ2-1; D gene ambiguous. Source: PBMCs, taken at disease progression, from a patient treated with ibrutinib. The sequence was collected from a human donor with chronic lymphocytic leukemia. The DNA for the CDR3 is TGTGCCAGCAGCGTACGGGACAATGAGCAGTTCTTC. Protein product: CASSVRDNEQFF.